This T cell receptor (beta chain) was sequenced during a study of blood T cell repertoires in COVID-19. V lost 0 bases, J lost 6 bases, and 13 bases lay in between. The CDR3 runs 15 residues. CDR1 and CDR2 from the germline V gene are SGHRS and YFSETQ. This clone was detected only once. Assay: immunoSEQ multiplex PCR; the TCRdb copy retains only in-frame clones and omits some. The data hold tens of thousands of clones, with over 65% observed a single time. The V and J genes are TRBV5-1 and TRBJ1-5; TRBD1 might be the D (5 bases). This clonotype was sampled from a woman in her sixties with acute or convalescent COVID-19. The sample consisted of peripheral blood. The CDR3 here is CASSLDGAQAQPQHF. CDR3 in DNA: TGCGCCAGCAGCTTGGATGGGGCCCAGGCTCAGCCCCAGCATTTT.